This entry concerns a single T cell receptor (beta chain). As yet, its antigen is unknown. The sample belongs to a study of T cell responses to AZD1222 COVID-19 vaccine. The CDR3 is 13 amino acids. From germline, CDR1 is SGHNT and CDR2 YYREEE (reference sequence). V shed 0 bases and J shed 4 bases, with 7 bases lying between them. Overall study results and limits: White British donors predominated, females outnumbered males, and clonal diversity was possibly underestimated. The reported proportion of spike-specific TCRs targeting unmutated variant regions was nearly half.

Assay used: immunoSEQ multiplex PCR; TCRdb lists only in-frame clones, some missing. The data hold roughly 99,000 clones, with about 85% observed a single time. This TCR was recovered from an adult who received the AZD1222 COVID-19 vaccine. Sample: peripheral blood, taken 28 days after the second AZD1222 dose. The chain has TRBV5-4 and TRBJ1-2; D remains ambiguous. CDR3 bases: TGTGCCAGCAGCTTGGCCCAGATCTATGGCTACACCTTC. Translating it yields CASSLAQIYGYTF.